This T cell receptor beta chain is from a study of blood T cells in healthy people across ages. All donors came from Russia, were Caucasian and healthy, and spanned ages roughly 6 to 100. In this sample, this clonotype turned up a few times. CDR1 and CDR2 from the germline V gene are SGDLS and YYNGEE. The CDR3 is 13 amino acids. The ends were cut back, 4 bases at V and 8 bases at J, with 15 bases in the middle. Then a second PCR, running roughly 7 to 11 cycles, was carried out with a sample-barcoded 5' primer and a J-beta primer mix. Tagging of each cDNA molecule was performed by a template-switch adaptor with 12 random nucleotides. TCRdb recomputed calls from the 5' RACE reads with MiXCR, one row per CDR3 protein. The table shows 750,000 to 950,000 distinct CDR3 sequences, with 25% to 35% occurring only once. These data were likewise used in another study, on T cells of mothers and their children. As reported in that work: The analysis detected no persistent microchimeric T cell clones.

The sample comprised blood. The TCR sequence derives from a middle-aged woman in good health. The chain is built from TRBV9 and TRBJ1-1; D gene uncertain. The CDR3 here is CASSPPGRSEAFF. In DNA, the CDR3 is TGTGCCAGCAGCCCGCCGGGAAGGTCGGAAGCTTTCTTT.